This TCR beta chain was obtained from a study of cytomegalovirus exposure and HLA in healthy donors. Study information: Across 350 to 500 genotyped donors, roughly 80% landed in the Caucasian-associated ancestry cluster. Regarding the study as a whole: DRB1 showed the most TCR associations and HLA-C the fewest in a later analysis, as rates varied by HLA locus. The listing of 150 to 200 TCR beta chains classed them as cytomegalovirus-associated. Some 16,000 TCR beta sequences were associated with HLA alleles at 0.05 false discovery rate in a later analysis.

Germline trimming cut 6 bases from V and 7 bases from J; bases unmatched to any gene: 16. The CDR3 loop spans 16 amino acids. Germline-derived CDR1 and CDR2 are MRHNA and SNTAGT. The PCR was carried out with 60 Vbeta primers and 13 Jbeta primers. The data were produced by immunoSEQ multiplex PCR, yet TCRdb's version contains in-frame clones alone and is incomplete. The table records some 170,000 clones, under 85% of them present only once. In the case of this clone: Its target is not known.

This TCR came from a human donor in good health. The sample comprised PBMCs. The chain is built from TRBV6-4 and TRBJ1-2, with 8 nucleotides matching TRBD1. The CDR3 here is CASSPAGWTGILGYTF. CDR3 bases: TGTGCCAGCAGCCCGGCCGGTTGGACAGGGATACTTGGCTACACCTTC.